This TCR beta chain was documented in a study of T-cell reconstitution after alpha-beta-depleted transplantation in children. Study findings and constraints: T-cell counts and diversity were attributed mostly to newly produced T cells one year after transplant. High day-60 TCRbeta diversity in some patients came from surviving recipient T cells and thymic progenitors. About two months after transplant, alpha-beta T cells reportedly came from several hundred expanded graft clones.

Unique molecular identifiers were incorporated during preparation of the TCRbeta library. TCRdb re-called the PCR reads through MiXCR, storing one row per CDR3 protein. The sample includes about a million distinct CDR3 sequences, roughly 29% of them seen just once. This clonotype turned up a few times. Its antigen is not known. Sequences were derived from PBMCs, mostly from graft donor cells, sampled 360 days after TCRalphabeta/CD19-depleted stem cell transplant. This clonotype was obtained from a boy younger than two who had a stem cell transplant for SCID, so the T cells may come from the graft donor.

The CDR3 loop is CAVKEGPPPFGYTF. The CDR3 coding sequence is TGTGCAGTCAAGGAGGGGCCGCCCCCTTTTGGCTACACCTTC. The chain links TRBV6-1 to TRBJ1-2, with a weak D call TRBD1 (5 bases). This CDR3 is built from 14 residues. Per the germline V gene, CDR1 is MNHNS and CDR2 is SASEGT.